Below, one T cell receptor beta chain is given with its context. This entry belongs to a study of control samples from healthy donors and cancer patients. Clones were read by immunoSEQ multiplex PCR, and TCRdb kept only the in-frame ones, dropping some. Here the sample spans 70,000 to 80,000 clones, more than 85% being singletons. CDR3 size: 15 residues. Germline V gene lookup returns CDR1 MNHEY and CDR2 SVGAGI. V was trimmed by 2 bases and J by 0 bases, leaving 8 bases between them. V gene TRBV6-5 combines with J gene TRBJ2-1; D uncertain. The TCR was taken from a woman aged 50 to 60 in good health. The sequenced sample consisted of blood. The CDR3 is CASSYVRGSYNEQFF. CDR3 sequence (DNA): TGTGCCAGCAGTTACGTCCGCGGCTCCTACAATGAGCAGTTCTTC.